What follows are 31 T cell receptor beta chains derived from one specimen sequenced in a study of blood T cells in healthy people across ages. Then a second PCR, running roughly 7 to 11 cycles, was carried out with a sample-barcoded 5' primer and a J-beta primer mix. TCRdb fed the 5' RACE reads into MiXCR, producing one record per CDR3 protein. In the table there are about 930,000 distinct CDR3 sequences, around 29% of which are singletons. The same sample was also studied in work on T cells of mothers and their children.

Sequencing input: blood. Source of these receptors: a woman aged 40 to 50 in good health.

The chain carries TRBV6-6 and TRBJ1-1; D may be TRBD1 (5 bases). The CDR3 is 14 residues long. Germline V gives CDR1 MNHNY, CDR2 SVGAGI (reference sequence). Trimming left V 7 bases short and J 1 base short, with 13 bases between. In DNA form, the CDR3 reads TGTGCCAGCACCAGAGGGGTGGAGAACACTGAAGCTTTCTTT. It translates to CASTRGVENTEAFF.

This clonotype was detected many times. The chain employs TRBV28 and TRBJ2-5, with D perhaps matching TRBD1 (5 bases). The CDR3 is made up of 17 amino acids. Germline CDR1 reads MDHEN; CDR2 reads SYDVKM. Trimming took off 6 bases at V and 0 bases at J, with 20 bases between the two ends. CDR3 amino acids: CASSLLDRQPYQETQYF. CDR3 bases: TGTGCCAGCAGCCTCCTTGACAGACAACCGTACCAAGAGACCCAGTACTTC.

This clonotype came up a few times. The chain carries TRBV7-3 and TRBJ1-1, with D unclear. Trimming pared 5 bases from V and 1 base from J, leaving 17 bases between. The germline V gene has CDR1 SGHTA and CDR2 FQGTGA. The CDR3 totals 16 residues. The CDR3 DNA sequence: TGTGCCAGCAGCCTTAACGCGGTCATGGGGAACACTGAAGCTTTCTTT. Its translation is CASSLNAVMGNTEAFF.

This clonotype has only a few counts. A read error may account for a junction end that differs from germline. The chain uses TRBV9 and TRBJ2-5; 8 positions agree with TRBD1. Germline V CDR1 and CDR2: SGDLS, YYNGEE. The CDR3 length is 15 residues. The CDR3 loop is CVSSFGTGPRETQYF. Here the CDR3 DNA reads TGTGTCAGCAGCTTCGGGACAGGCCCAAGAGAGACCCAGTACTTC.

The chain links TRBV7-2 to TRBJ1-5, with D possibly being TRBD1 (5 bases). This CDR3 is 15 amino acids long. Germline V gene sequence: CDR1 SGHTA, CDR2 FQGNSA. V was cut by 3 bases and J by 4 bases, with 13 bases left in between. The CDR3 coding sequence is TGTGCCAGCAGCTTTCAGGGAGGAAGTAATCAGCCCCAGCATTTT. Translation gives CASSFQGGSNQPQHF.

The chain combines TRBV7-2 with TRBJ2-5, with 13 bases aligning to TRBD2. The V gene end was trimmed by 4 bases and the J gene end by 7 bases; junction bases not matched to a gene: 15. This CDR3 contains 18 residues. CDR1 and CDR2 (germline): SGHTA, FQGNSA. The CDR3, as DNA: TGTGCCAGCAGCTCGCCGACTAGCGGGGGGCCCAGTGGTGGGACCCAGTACTTC. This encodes CASSSPTSGGPSGGTQYF.

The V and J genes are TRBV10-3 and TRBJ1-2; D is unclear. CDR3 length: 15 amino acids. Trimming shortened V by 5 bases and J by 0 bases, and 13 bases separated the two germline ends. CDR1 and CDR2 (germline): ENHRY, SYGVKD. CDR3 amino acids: CAISRLESPNYGYTF. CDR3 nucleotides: TGTGCCATCAGTAGATTAGAAAGCCCTAACTATGGCTACACCTTC.

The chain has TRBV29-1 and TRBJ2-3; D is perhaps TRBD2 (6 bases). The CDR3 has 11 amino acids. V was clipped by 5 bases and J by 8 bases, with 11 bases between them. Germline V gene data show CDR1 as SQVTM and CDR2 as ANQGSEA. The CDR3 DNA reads TGCAGCGTTCCCGACGGGAGTACGCAGTATTTT. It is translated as CSVPDGSTQYF.

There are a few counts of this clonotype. CDR3 DNA: TGCGCCAGCAGCGATGGACAGGCCCCAAACATTCAGTACTTC. The encoded protein is CASSDGQAPNIQYF. The V gene is TRBV5-1, the J gene TRBJ2-4; 7 bases map to TRBD1. CDR1 is SGHRS and CDR2 is YFSETQ in the germline V gene. With V trimmed by 4 bases and J by 6 bases, 7 bases remained unmatched. This CDR3 is built from 14 residues. The entire variable domain, with the rest obtained from reference TRBV5-1 and TRBJ2-4, is as follows: KAGVTQTPRYLIKTRGQQVTLSCSPISGHRSVSWYQQTPGQGLQFLFEYFSETQRNKGNFPGRFSGRQFSNSRSEMNVSTLELGDSALYLCASSDGQAPNIQYFGAGTRLSVL.

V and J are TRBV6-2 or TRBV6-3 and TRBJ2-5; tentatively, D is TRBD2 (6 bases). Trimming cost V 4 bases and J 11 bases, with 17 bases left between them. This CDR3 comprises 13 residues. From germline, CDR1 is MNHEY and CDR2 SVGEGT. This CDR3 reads CASSSVVGSEQYF. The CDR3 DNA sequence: TGTGCCAGCAGTTCGGTTGTCGGGAGTGAGCAGTACTTC.

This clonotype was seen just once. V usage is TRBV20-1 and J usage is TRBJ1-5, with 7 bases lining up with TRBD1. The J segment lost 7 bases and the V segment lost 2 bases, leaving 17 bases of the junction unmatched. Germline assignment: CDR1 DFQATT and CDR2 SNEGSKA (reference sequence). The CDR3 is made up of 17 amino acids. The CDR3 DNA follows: TGCAGTGCTAGACGCGACAGGGATTTCTATCTAATCCAGCCCCAGCATTTT. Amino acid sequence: CSARRDRDFYLIQPQHF.

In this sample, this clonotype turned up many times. The CDR3 spells CASSPVEGTANYGYTF. DNA for the CDR3: TGCGCCAGCAGCCCTGTTGAAGGGACAGCTAACTATGGCTACACCTTC. This sequence joins TRBV5-1 and TRBJ1-2; 7 nucleotides align to TRBD1. The germline V gene has CDR1 SGHRS and CDR2 YFSETQ. There are 16 residues in the CDR3. The J segment lost 0 bases and the V segment lost 4 bases, leaving 9 bases of the junction unmatched.

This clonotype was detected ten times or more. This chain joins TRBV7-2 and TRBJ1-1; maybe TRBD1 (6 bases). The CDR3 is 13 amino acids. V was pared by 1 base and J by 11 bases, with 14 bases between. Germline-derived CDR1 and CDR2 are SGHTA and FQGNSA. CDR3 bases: TGTGCCAGCAGCTTAGAACAGGGCATTTCGGCTTTCTTT. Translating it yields CASSLEQGISAFF.

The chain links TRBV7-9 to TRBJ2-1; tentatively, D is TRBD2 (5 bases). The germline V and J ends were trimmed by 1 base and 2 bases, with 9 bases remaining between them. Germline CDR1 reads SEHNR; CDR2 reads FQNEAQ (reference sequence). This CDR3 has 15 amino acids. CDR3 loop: CASSLEQTTYNEQFF. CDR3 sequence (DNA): TGTGCCAGCAGCTTAGAACAGACTACCTACAATGAGCAGTTCTTC.

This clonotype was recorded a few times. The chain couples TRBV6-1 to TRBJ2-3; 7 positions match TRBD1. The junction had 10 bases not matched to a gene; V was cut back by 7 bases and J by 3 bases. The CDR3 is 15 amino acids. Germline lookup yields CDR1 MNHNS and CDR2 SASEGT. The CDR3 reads CASTSGQSFTDTQYF. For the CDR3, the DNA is TGTGCCAGCACCTCGGGACAGTCATTTACAGATACGCAGTATTTT.

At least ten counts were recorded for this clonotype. In DNA, the CDR3 is TGTGCCAGCAGGCAGGGGGCTCAAGAGACCCAGTACTTC. Translation: CASRQGAQETQYF. This chain links TRBV14 with TRBJ2-5, with 8 bases that match TRBD1. The CDR3 totals 13 residues. Germline V lookup: CDR1 SGHDN, CDR2 FVKESK. With 6 bases clipped from V and 2 bases from J, the junction kept 2 bases outside the gene matches.

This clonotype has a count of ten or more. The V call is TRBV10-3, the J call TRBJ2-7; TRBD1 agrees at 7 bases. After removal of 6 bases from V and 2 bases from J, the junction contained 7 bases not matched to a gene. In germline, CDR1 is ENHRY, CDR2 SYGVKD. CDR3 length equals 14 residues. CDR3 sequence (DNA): TGTGCCATCAGCTCAACAGGGGCGACCTACGAGCAGTACTTC. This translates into CAISSTGATYEQYF.

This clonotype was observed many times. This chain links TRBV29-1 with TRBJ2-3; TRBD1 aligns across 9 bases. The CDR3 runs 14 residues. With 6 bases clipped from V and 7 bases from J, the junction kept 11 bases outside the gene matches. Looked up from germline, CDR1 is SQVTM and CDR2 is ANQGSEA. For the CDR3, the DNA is TGCAGCGTCCCCTCGGACAGGGGACTCTATACGCAGTATTTT. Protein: CSVPSDRGLYTQYF.

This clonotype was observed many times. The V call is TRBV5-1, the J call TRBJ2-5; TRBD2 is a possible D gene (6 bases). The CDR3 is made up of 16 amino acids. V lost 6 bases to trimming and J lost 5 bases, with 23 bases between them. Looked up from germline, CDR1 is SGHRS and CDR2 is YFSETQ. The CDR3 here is CASKGDGTRLPETQYF. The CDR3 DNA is TGCGCCAGCAAGGGAGATGGGACTCGCCTTCCGGAGACCCAGTACTTC.

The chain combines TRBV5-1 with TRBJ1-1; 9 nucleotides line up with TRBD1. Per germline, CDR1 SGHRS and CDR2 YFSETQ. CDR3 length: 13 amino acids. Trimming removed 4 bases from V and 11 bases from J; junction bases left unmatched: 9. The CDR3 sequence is CASSVQDRGYAFF. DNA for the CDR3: TGCGCCAGCAGCGTTCAGGACAGGGGCTACGCTTTCTTT.

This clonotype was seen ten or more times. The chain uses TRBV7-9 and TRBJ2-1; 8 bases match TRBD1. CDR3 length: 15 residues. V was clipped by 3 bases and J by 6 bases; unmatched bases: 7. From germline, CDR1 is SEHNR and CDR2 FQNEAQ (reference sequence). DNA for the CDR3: TGTGCCAGCAGCTTCTCCCAGGGGGCATTCAATGAGCAGTTCTTC. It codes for CASSFSQGAFNEQFF.

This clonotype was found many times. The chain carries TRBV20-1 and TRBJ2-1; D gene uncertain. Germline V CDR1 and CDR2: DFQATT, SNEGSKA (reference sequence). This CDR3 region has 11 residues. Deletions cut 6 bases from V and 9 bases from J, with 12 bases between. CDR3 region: CSAQTPREQFF. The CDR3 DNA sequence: TGCAGTGCCCAGACCCCTCGTGAGCAGTTCTTC.

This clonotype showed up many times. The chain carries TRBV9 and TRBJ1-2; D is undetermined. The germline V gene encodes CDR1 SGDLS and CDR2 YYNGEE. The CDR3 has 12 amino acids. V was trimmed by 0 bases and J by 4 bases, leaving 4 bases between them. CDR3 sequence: CASSVDTYGYTF. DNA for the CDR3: TGTGCCAGCAGCGTAGACACCTATGGCTACACCTTC.

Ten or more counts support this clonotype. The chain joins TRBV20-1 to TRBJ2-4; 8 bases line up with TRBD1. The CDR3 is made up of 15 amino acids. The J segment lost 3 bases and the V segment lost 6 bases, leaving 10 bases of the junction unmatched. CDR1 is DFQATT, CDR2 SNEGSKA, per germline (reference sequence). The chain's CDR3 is CSARRQGLSKNIQYF. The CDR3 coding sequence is TGCAGTGCGAGAAGACAGGGGTTGAGCAAAAACATTCAGTACTTC.

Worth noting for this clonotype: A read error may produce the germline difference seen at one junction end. The CDR3 region is CTSSLDRGDEQFF. DNA of the CDR3: TGTACCAGCAGCTTAGATCGGGGAGATGAGCAGTTCTTC. This chain uses TRBV11-2 with TRBJ2-1; TRBD2 might be the D (5 bases). The CDR3 has 13 amino acids. Germline CDR1 reads SGHAT; CDR2 reads FQNNGV.

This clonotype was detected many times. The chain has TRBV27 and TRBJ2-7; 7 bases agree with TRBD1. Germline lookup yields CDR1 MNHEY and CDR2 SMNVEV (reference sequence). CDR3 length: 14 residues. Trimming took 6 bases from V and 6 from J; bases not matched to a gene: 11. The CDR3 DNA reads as TGTGCCAGCAGGGGGACAGCCATACCCTTCGAGCAGTACTTC. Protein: CASRGTAIPFEQYF.

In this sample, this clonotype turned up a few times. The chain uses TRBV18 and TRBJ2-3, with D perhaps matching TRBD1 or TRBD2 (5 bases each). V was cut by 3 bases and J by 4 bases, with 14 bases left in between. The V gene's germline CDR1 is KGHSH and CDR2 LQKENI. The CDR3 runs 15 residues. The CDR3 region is CASSPRAGQADTQYF. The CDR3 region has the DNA TGTGCCAGCTCACCGAGGGCAGGGCAGGCAGATACGCAGTATTTT. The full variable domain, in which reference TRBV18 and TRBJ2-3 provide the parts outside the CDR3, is NAGVMQNPRHLVRRRGQEARLRCSPMKGHSHVYWYRQLPEEGLKFMVYLQKENIIDESGMPKERFSAEFPKEGPSILRIQQVVRGDSAAYFCASSPRAGQADTQYFGPGTRLTVL.

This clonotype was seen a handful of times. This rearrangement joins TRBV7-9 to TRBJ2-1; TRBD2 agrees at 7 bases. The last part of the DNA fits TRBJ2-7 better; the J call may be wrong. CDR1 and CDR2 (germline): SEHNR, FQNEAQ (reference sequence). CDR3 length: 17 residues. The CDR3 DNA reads TGTGCCAGCAGCTCCCCCCCCGGGGGGAGCTCCTACAATGAGCAGTACTTC. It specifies CASSSPPGGSSYNEQYF.

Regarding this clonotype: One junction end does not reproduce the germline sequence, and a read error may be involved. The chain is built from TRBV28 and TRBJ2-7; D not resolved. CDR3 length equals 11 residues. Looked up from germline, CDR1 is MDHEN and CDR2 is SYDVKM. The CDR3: CVSSLAYEQYF. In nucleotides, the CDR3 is TGTGTCAGCAGTCTGGCCTACGAGCAGTACTTC. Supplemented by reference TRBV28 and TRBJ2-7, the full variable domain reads DVKVTQSSRYLVKRTGEKVFLECVQDMDHENMFWYRQDPGLGLRLIYFSYDVKMKEKGDIPEGYSVSREKKERFSLILESASTNQTSMYLCVSSLAYEQYFGPGTRLTVT.

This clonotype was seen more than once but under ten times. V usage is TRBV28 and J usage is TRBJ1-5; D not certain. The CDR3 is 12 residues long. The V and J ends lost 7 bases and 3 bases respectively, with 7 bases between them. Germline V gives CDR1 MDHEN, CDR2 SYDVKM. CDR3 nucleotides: TGTGCCAGCACCCTTGACAATCAGCCCCAGCATTTT. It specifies CASTLDNQPQHF. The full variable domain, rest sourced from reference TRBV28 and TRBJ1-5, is DVKVTQSSRYLVKRTGEKVFLECVQDMDHENMFWYRQDPGLGLRLIYFSYDVKMKEKGDIPEGYSVSREKKERFSLILESASTNQTSMYLCASTLDNQPQHFGDGTRLSIL.

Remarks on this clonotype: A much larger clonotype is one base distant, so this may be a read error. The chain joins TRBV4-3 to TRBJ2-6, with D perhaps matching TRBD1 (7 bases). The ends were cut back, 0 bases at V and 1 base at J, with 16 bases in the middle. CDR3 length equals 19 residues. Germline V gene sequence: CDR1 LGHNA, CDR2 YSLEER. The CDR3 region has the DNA TGCGCCAGCAGCCAAGATAGGGGGGACAGAAAGTCTGGGGCCAACGTCCTGACTTTC. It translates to CASSQDRGDRKSGANVLTF.